This T cell receptor (beta chain) was sequenced during a study of blood T cells in healthy people across ages. Through a sample-barcoded 5' primer and a J-beta primer mix, a second PCR was run for roughly 6 to 11 cycles. TCRdb ran MiXCR on the 5' RACE reads and lists one entry per CDR3 protein. This table has 1,800,000 or so distinct CDR3 sequences, 39% appearing once. The V gene lost 6 bases and the J gene lost 0 bases, with 9 bases spanning the gap. The CDR3 runs 13 residues. The J gene is TRBJ2-7, the V gene TRBV12-3 or TRBV12-4; D remains unclear. The sequencing sample was made of blood. The sequence came from a human donor in good health. The CDR3: CASRPGSSYEQYF. DNA for the CDR3: TGTGCCAGCAGACCGGGCAGCTCCTACGAGCAGTACTTC.